These 19 T cell receptor beta chains were sequenced from one sample in a study of a mutant IDH1 vaccine in newly diagnosed glioma. Profiling relied on immunoSEQ multiplex PCR, and the TCRdb table lists in-frame clones only, not all of them. The sample includes 40,000 to 55,000 clones, about three quarters of them seen just once. Sample time point: week 5, during vaccination. It was 300 ug of mutant IDH1 20-mer peptide that made up each vaccine dose, given with topical imiquimod. The antigens these receptors bind are not known. The specimen was PBMCs, collected from a glioma patient whose treatment included an IDH1 peptide vaccine. The receptor source for this set is a man aged 45-65 years with glioma.

The chain carries TRBV5-4 and TRBJ2-5; 8 bases align to TRBD2. The CDR3 is 15 amino acids. Germline assignment: CDR1 SGHNT and CDR2 YYREEE (reference sequence). V dropped 4 bases and J dropped 3; count of bases not matched to a gene: 8. The CDR3, as DNA: TGTGCCAGCAGCCGGGAGGGACTTCTTGAAGAGACCCAGTACTTC. Protein product: CASSREGLLEETQYF.

The J gene is TRBJ1-5, the V gene TRBV4-3, with a possible D match to TRBD1 (6 bases). Germline-derived CDR1 and CDR2 are LGHNA and YSLEER. The CDR3 sequence is 15 residues long. V shed 0 bases and J shed 9 bases, with 15 bases lying between them. The CDR3: CASSQEVTGSRPQHF. CDR3 coding DNA: TGCGCCAGCAGCCAAGAGGTGACAGGATCCCGGCCCCAGCATTTT.

The CDR3 DNA follows: TGTGCCAGCAGCCTATCGGGACAGTCGAACACTGAAGCTTTCTTT. Translated, it gives CASSLSGQSNTEAFF. The chain couples TRBV16 to TRBJ1-1; TRBD1 matches at 7 bases. Germline trimming cut 4 bases from V and 1 base from J; bases unmatched to any gene: 6. CDR1 and CDR2 from the germline V gene are KGHSY and FQNENV. The CDR3 is 15 amino acids.

The gene calls are TRBV19 and TRBJ1-2, with D maybe TRBD1 (5 bases). Trimming pared 7 bases from V and 7 bases from J, leaving 13 bases between. CDR1 and CDR2 from the germline V gene are LNHDA and SQIVND (reference sequence). This CDR3 spans 12 amino acids. The CDR3 coding sequence is TGTGCCAGTACCCCAGGGAGGGGTGGCTACACCTTC. It translates to CASTPGRGGYTF.

DNA of the CDR3: TGTGCCAGCACCATCGAAGGTCTCGTTGAAGCTTTCTTT. Its translation is CASTIEGLVEAFF. The chain couples TRBV2 to TRBJ1-1; D is unclear. CDR1 and CDR2 from the germline V gene are SNHLY and FYNNEI. The CDR3 runs to 13 residues. V was trimmed by 7 bases and J by 7 bases, leaving 16 bases between them.

This chain links TRBV15 with TRBJ2-2; possibly TRBD1 for D (5 bases). CDR3 length: 15 residues. V lost 1 base to trimming and J lost 3 bases, with 9 bases between them. The V gene's germline CDR1 is LNHNV and CDR2 YYDKDF (reference sequence). Here the CDR3 DNA reads TGTGCCACCAGCAGAGCTCAGGGTTACACCGGGGAGCTGTTTTTT. Amino acid sequence: CATSRAQGYTGELFF.

V and J are TRBV6-5 and TRBJ2-1, with D possibly TRBD2 on 6 matching bases. The V gene's germline CDR1 is MNHEY and CDR2 SVGAGI. The V end lost 8 bases, the J end lost 5 bases, and 16 bases lay between the germline ends. CDR3 length equals 14 residues. The DNA for the CDR3 is TGTGCCAGCGGACGGACGGGGGACCACAATGAGCAGTTCTTC. This sequence encodes CASGRTGDHNEQFF.

The chain recombines TRBV7-9 with TRBJ2-1; D is undetermined. Germline CDR1 is SEHNR and CDR2 is FQNEAQ (reference sequence). The germline V and J ends were trimmed by 3 bases and 6 bases, with 9 bases remaining between them. The CDR3 covers 13 residues. The CDR3 loop reads CASSFPTSNEQFF. The DNA of the CDR3 is TGTGCCAGCAGCTTTCCGACTTCCAATGAGCAGTTCTTC.

The chain combines TRBV11-2 with TRBJ2-7, with TRBD1 identical over 12 bases. Germline assignment: CDR1 SGHAT and CDR2 FQNNGV. Trimming took 5 bases from V and 6 from J; bases not matched to a gene: 5. The CDR3 is 14 amino acids. The CDR3 DNA reads as TGTGCCAGCAGCGCGGGACAGGGGGCTAGCGAGCAGTACTTC. It translates to CASSAGQGASEQYF.

The V and J genes are TRBV7-9 and TRBJ2-7; TRBD1 or TRBD2 may be the D gene (5 bases each). This CDR3 region has 12 residues. Per the germline V gene, CDR1 is SEHNR and CDR2 is FQNEAQ (reference sequence). The V and J ends lost 4 bases and 5 bases respectively, with 9 bases between them. CDR3 coding DNA: TGTGCCAGCAGCTGGGGGACGGACGAGCAGTACTTC. Its protein product is CASSWGTDEQYF. Filled out from reference TRBV7-9 and TRBJ2-7, the complete variable domain reads DTGVSQNPRHKITKRGQNVTFRCDPISEHNRLYWYRQTLGQGPEFLTYFQNEAQLEKSRLLSDRFSAERPKGSFSTLEIQRTEQGDSAMYLCASSWGTDEQYFGPGTRLTVT.

This clone was observed a single time. The CDR3 reads CASSLEGTGRREQYF. CDR3 nucleotides: TGCGCCAGCAGCTTGGAGGGGACAGGGCGGAGAGAGCAGTACTTC. This rearrangement joins TRBV5-1 to TRBJ2-7; 9 positions match TRBD1. Germline V gene sequence: CDR1 SGHRS, CDR2 YFSETQ. The length of the CDR3 is 15 residues. V lost 0 bases and J lost 7; bases outside the gene matches: 8.

The V and J genes are TRBV21-1 and TRBJ2-3; no check of the table's D call, TRBD1, against the DNA was made. TRBV21-1 is termed a pseudogene. The CDR3 extends over 16 amino acids. CDR3 bases: TGTGCCAGCAGCCCTAAAGGGACAGATAGCACAGATACGCAGTATTTT. Encoded protein: CASSPKGTDSTDTQYF.

V is TRBV11-3 and J is TRBJ2-1; 11 nucleotides agree with TRBD1. The junction had 8 bases not matched to a gene; V was cut back by 5 bases and J by 8 bases. The CDR3 totals 15 residues. Germline loops: CDR1 SGHNT, CDR2 YENEEA. CDR3 sequence reads: CASSPGTGGKDEQFF. The CDR3 DNA is TGTGCCAGCAGCCCTGGGACAGGGGGGAAGGATGAGCAGTTCTTC.

V gene TRBV6-1 combines with J gene TRBJ1-5; D remains unclear. CDR3 length equals 13 residues. Trimming removed 7 bases at V and 5 bases at J, with 12 bases between. Germline loops: CDR1 MNHNS, CDR2 SASEGT. The CDR3 bases are TGTGCCAGCATGATCAGCCTAGATCAGCCCCAGCATTTT. It encodes CASMISLDQPQHF.

V usage is TRBV11-3 and J usage is TRBJ2-2, with TRBD1 matching 10 bases. The CDR3 runs 15 residues. The ends lost 5 bases at V and 6 bases at J; junction bases unmatched: 6. In germline, CDR1 is SGHNT, CDR2 YENEEA. The CDR3 loop is CASSPRGQGAGELFF. CDR3 DNA sequence: TGTGCCAGCAGCCCGAGAGGACAGGGGGCCGGGGAGCTGTTTTTT.

J is TRBJ2-7 and V is TRBV19; TRBD1 matches 7 bases. CDR1 and CDR2 (germline): LNHDA, SQIVND (reference sequence). Trimming took 7 bases from V and 0 from J; bases not matched to a gene: 3. The CDR3 totals 13 residues. The CDR3 nucleotides read TGTGCCAGTAACGCAGGGGGCTCCTACGAGCAGTACTTC. Amino acid sequence: CASNAGGSYEQYF.

V usage is TRBV18 and J usage is TRBJ2-2; D unclear. The V end lost 3 bases, the J end lost 3 bases, and 8 bases lay between the germline ends. The CDR3 totals 14 residues. The germline gives CDR1 KGHSH, CDR2 LQKENI. The CDR3 spells CASSPLPDTGELFF. In nucleotides, the CDR3 is TGTGCCAGCTCACCCCTTCCGGACACCGGGGAGCTGTTTTTT.

In this sample, this clone turned up a few times. The V gene is TRBV2, the J gene TRBJ2-1; 7 nucleotides line up with TRBD1. J lost 0 bases, V lost 4 bases, and 3 bases had no gene match. Germline CDR1 reads SNHLY; CDR2 reads FYNNEI. The CDR3 length is 15 residues. The CDR3: CASSVDRASYNEQFF. In DNA, the CDR3 is TGTGCCAGCAGTGTCGACAGGGCCTCCTACAATGAGCAGTTCTTC. Variable domain in full (rest from reference TRBV2 and TRBJ2-1): EPEVTQTPSHQVTQMGQEVILRCVPISNHLYFYWYRQILGQKVEFLVSFYNNEISEKSEIFDDQFSVERPDGSNFTLKIRSTKLEDSAMYFCASSVDRASYNEQFFGPGTRLTVL.

The chain recombines TRBV6-5 with TRBJ2-2; 8 nucleotides agree with TRBD1. CDR1 is MNHEY and CDR2 is SVGAGI in the germline V gene. This CDR3 is built from 14 residues. V dropped 8 bases and J dropped 6; count of bases not matched to a gene: 8. CDR3 amino acids: CASFARGLAGELFF. In nucleotides, the CDR3 is TGTGCCAGCTTCGCCAGGGGGCTTGCCGGGGAGCTGTTTTTT.